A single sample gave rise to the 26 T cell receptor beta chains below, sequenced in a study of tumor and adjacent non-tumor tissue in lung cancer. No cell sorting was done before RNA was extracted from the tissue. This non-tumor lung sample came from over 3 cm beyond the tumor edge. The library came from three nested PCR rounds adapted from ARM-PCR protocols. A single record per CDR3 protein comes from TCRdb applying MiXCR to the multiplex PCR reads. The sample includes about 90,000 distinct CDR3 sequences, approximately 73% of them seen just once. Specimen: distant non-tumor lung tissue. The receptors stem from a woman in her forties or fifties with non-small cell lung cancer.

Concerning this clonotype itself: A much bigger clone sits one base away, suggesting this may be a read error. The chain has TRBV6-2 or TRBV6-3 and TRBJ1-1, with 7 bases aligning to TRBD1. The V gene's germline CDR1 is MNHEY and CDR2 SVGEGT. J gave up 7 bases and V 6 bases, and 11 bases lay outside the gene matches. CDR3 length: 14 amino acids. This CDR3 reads CASSRGAGGIEAFF. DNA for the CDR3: TGTGCCAGCAGCCGGGGGGCAGGGGGGATTGAAGCTTTCTTT.

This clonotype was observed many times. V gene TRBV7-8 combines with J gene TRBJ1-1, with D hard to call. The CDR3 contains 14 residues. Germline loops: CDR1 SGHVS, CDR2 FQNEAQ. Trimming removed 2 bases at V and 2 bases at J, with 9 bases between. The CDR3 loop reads CASSLNRGNTEAFF. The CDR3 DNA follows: TGTGCCAGCAGCTTAAATCGGGGAAACACTGAAGCTTTCTTT.

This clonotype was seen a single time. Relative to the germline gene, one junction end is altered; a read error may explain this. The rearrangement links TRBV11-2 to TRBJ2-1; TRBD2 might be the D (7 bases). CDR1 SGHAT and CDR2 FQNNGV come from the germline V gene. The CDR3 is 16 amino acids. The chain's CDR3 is CASSSPVGGGVSEQFF. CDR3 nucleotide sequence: TGTGCTAGCAGCTCCCCGGTGGGAGGGGGGGTCAGTGAGCAGTTCTTC.

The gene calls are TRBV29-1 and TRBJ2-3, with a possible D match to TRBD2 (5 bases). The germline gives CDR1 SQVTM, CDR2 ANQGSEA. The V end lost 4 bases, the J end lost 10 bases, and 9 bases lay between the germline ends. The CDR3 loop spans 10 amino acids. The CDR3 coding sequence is TGCAGCGTTGGACGGGGTCCGCAGTATTTT. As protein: CSVGRGPQYF.

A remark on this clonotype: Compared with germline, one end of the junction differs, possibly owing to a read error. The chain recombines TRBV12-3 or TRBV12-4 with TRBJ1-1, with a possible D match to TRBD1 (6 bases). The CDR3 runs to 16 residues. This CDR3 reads CASSLSAGAGNTEPFF. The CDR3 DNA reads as TGTGCCAGCAGTTTAAGTGCAGGGGCTGGGAACACTGAACCTTTCTTT.

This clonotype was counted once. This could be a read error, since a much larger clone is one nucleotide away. CDR3 protein: CASSKSSGSSYNKQFF. For the CDR3, the DNA is TGTGCCAGCAGCAAATCTAGCGGAAGCTCCTACAATAAGCAGTTCTTC. This chain uses TRBV21-1 with TRBJ2-1; the table assigns TRBD2, which was not confirmed against the DNA. TRBV21-1 is noted as a pseudogene. There are 16 residues in the CDR3.

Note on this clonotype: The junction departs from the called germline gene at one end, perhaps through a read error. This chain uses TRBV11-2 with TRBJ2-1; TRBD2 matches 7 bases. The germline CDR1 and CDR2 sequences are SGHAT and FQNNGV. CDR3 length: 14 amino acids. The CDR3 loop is CANSFRREGNEQFF. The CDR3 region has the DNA TGTGCCAACAGCTTTCGGAGGGAGGGCAATGAGCAGTTCTTC.

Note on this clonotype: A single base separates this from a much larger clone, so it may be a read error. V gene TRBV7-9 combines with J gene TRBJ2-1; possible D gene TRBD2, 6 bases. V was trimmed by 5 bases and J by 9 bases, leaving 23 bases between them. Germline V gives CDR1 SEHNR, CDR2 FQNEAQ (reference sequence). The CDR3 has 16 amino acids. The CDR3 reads CASSPLEGGKKLEQFF. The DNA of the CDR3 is TGTGCCAGCAGCCCCTTAGAAGGCGGGAAGAAGCTTGAGCAGTTCTTC.

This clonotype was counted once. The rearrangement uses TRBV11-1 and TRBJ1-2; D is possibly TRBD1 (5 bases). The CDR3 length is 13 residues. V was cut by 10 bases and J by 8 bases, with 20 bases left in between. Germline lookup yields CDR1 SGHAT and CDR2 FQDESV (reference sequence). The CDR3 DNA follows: TGTGCCATCAACTCAAGGGGAGGGTGGGGCTACACCTTC. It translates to CAINSRGGWGYTF.

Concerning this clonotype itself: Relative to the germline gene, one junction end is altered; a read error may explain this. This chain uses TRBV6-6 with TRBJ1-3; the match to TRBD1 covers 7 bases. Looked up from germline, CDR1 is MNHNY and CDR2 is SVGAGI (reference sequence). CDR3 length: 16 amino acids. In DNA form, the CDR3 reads TGTGGCAGCAGTTACGATTCAGGGGGTACTGGAAACACCATATATTTT. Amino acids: CGSSYDSGGTGNTIYF.

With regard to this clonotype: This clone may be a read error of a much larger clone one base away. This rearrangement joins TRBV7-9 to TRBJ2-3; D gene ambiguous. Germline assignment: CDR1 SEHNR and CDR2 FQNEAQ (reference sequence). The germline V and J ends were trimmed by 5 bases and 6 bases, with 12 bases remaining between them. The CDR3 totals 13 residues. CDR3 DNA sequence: TGTGCCAGCAGCGTATCAGCCGTCGATACGCAGTATTTT. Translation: CASSVSAVDTQYF.

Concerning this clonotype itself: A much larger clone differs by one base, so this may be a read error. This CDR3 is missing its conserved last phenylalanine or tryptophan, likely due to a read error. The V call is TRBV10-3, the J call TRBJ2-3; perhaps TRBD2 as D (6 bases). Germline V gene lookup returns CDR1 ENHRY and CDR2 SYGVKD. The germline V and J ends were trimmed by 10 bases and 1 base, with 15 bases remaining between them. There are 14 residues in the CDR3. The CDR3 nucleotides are TGTGCCAGCTCTACCGGGACTGGCACAGATACGCAGTATTCT. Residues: CASSTGTGTDTQYS.

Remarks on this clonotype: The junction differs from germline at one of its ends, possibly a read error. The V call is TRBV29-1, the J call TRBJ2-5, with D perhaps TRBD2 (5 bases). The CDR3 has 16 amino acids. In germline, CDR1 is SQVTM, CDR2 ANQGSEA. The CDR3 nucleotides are TGCAACGTTGAAGGAGGTGGAGTGCCCCGAGAAGAGACCGAGTGCTTC. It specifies CNVEGGGVPREETECF.

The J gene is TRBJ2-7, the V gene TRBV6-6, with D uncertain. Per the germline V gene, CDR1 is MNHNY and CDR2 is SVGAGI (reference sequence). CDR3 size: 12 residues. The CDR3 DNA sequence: TGTACCACCTCGTTGGTATCGGGCAAGCAGTACTTC. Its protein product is CTTSLVSGKQYF.

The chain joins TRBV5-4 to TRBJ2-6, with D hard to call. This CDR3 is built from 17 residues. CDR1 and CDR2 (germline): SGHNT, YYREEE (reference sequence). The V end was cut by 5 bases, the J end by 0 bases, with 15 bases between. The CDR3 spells CASRLLPAISGANVLTF. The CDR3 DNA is TGTGCCAGCAGGTTACTCCCGGCTATCTCTGGGGCCAACGTCCTGACTTTC.

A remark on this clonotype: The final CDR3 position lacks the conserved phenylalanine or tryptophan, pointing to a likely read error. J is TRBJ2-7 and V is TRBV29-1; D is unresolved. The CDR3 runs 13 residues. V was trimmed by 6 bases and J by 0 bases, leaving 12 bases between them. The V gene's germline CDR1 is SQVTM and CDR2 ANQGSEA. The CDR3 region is CSVSDTFSYEQYS. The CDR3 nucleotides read TGCAGCGTGTCTGACACTTTCTCCTACGAGCAGTACTCC.

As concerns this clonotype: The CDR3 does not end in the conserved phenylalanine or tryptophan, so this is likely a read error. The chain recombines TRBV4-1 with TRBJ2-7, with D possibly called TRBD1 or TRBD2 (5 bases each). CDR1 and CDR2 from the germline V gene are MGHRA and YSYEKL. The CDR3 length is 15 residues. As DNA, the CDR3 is TGCGCCAGCAGTCAAGATCAGGGACGGCACTACGATCAGTACCTC. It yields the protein CASSQDQGRHYDQYL.

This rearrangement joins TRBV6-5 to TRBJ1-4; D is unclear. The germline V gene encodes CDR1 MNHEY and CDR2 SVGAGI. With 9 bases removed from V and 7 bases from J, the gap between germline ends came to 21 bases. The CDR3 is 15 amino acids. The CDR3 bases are TGTGCCAGTAGTGAGCTTATCGGGTTAGGTGAAAAACTGTTTTTT. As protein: CASSELIGLGEKLFF.

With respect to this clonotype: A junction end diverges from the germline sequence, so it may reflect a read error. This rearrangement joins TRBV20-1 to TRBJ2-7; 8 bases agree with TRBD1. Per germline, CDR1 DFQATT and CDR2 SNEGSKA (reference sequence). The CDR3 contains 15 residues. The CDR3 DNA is TGCAATGTTAGGTCCTCAGGGGGCGCGGACTACGAGCACTACTTC. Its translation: CNVRSSGGADYEHYF.

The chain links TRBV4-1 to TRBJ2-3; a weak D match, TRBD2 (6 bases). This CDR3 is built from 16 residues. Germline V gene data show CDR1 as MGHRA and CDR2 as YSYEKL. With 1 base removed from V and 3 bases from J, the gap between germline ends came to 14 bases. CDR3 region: CASSQAEQTSTDTQYF. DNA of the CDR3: TGCGCCAGCAGCCAAGCCGAACAGACTAGTACAGATACGCAGTATTTT.

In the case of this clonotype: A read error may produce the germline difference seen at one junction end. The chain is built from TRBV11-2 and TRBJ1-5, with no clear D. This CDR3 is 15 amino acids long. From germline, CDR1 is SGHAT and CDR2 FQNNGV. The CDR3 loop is CASSVEDRDSQPQHF. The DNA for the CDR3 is TGTGCCAGCAGCGTAGAAGATAGAGATTCCCAGCCCCAGCATTTT.

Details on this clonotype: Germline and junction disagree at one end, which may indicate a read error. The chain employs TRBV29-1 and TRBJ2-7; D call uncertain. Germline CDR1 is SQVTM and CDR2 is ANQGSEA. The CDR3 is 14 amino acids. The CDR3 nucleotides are TGCAGCCTCGACTCCTCGGGTGGGTCCTACGAGCAATACTTC. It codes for CSLDSSGGSYEQYF.

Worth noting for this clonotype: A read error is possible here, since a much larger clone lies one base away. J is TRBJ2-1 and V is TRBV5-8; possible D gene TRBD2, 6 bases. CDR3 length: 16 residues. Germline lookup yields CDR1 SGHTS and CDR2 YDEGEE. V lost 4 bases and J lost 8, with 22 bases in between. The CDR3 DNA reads TGTGCCAGCAGCGCGATGAGATGGGGGGAGAGGTATGAGCAGTTCTTC. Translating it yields CASSAMRWGERYEQFF.

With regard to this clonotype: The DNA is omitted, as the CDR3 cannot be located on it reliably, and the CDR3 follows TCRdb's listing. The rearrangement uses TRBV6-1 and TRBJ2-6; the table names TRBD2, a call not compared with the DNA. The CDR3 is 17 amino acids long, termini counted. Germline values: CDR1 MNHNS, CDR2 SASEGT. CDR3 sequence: CASSEVGGGIGANVLSF.

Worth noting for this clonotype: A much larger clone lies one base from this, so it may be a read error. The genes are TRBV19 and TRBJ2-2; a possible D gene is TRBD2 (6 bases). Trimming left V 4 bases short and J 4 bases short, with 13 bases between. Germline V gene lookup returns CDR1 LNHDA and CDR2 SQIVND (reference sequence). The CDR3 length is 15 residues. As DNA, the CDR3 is TGTGCCAGTAGTAGCGGGAAGAATGGCACCGGGGAGCTGTTTTTT. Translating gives CASSSGKNGTGELFF.

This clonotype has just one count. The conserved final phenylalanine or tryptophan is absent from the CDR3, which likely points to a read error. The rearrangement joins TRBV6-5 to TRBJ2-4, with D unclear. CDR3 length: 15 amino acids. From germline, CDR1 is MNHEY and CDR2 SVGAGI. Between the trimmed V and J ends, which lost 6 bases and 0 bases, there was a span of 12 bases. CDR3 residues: CASRGSRVAKNIQYI. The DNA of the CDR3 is TGTGCCAGCAGAGGCTCCCGAGTAGCCAAAAACATTCAGTACATC.